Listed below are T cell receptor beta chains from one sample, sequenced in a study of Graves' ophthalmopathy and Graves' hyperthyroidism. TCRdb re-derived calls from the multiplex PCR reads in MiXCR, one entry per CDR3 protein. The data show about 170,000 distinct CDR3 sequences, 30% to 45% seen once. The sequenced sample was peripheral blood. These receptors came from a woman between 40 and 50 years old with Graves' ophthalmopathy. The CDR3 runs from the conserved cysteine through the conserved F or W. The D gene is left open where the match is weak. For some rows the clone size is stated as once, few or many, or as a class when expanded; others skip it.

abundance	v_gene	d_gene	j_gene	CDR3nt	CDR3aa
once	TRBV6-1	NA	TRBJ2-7	TGTGCCAGCACTGTTTCCCACGAGCAGTACTTC	CASTVSHEQYF
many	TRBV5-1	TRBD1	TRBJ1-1	TGCGCCAGCAGCCCGGGACAGGGGGCGTTGGGAGCTTTCTTT	CASSPGQGALGAFF
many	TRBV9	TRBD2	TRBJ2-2	TGTGCCAGCAGCGGACTAGCGGCCGGGGAGCTGTTTTTT	CASSGLAAGELFF
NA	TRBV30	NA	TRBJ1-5	TGTGCCTGGAGTAGGGGGACGGATAGCAATCAGCCCCAGCATTTT	CAWSRGTDSNQPQHF
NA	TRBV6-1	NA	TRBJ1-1	TGTGCCAGCAGTGAAGAGCCGGCCTACAACACTGAAGCTTTCTTT	CASSEEPAYNTEAFF
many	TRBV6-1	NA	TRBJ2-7	TGTGCCAGTGGACCAGCGAGATACGAGCAGTACTTC	CASGPARYEQYF
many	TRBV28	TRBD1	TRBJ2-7	TGTGCCAGCAGTTACGACGGACAGGCCTACGAGCAGTACTTC	CASSYDGQAYEQYF
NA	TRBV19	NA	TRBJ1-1	TGTGCCAGCGGACAGACGAACACTGAAGCTTTCTTT	CASGQTNTEAFF
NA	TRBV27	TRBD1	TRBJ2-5	TGTGCCAGCATGACGATTGGGACAGTGTCGGAGACCCAGTACTTC	CASMTIGTVSETQYF
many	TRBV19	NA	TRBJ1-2	TGTGCCAGTAGTATAAACGGGATCTCGTATGGCTACACCTTC	CASSINGISYGYTF
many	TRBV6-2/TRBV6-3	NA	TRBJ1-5	TGTGCCAGCAGTTACCCGGGCAATCAGCCCCAGCATTTT	CASSYPGNQPQHF
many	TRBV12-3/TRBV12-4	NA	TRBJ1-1	TGTGCCAGCAGTTTAGCTCTGGACACTGAAGCTTTCTTT	CASSLALDTEAFF
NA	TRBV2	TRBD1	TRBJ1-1	TGTGCCAGCAGTGGAGGCAGGGGGATTTCTGAAGCTTTCTTT	CASSGGRGISEAFF
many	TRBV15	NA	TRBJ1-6	TGTGCCACCAGCAGAGGGGTCTTCGGGTCACCCCTCCACTTT	CATSRGVFGSPLHF
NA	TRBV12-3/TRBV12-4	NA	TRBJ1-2	TGTGCCAGCATTCGGGGGATCTACACCTTC	CASIRGIYTF
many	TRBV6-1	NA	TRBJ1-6	TGTGCCAGCAGTGAACAGGACTCCTATAATTCACCCCTCCACTTT	CASSEQDSYNSPLHF
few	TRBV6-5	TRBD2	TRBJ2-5	TGTGCCAGCAGTTACGGTGTTGCGGGAGAACGAGAGACCCAGTACTTC	CASSYGVAGERETQYF
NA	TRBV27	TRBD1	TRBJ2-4	TGTGCCAGCAGTTACGGACAGGGAGCCAAAAACATTCAGTACTTC	CASSYGQGAKNIQYF
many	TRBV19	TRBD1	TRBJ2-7	TGTGCCAGTAGCCACCCCGGGACAGGGGGGTACGAGCAGTACTTC	CASSHPGTGGYEQYF
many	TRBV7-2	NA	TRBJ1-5	TGTGCCAGCAGCTTAGCGGTCGGGGAACGTCAGCCCCAGCATTTT	CASSLAVGERQPQHF
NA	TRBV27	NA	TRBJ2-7	TGTGCCAGCAGCCCATGGGGACGTAGAGACGAGCAGTACTTC	CASSPWGRRDEQYF
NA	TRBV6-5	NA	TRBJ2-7	TGTGCCAGCAGTTACTCGAAACCATCGACGTCCTACGAGCAGTACTTC	CASSYSKPSTSYEQYF
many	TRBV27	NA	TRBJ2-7	TGTGCCAGCAGTTTAAGCTCAGGTACGGGCGAGCAGTACTTC	CASSLSSGTGEQYF
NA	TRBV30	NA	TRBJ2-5	TGTGCCTGGAGCAGGGAAGAGACCCAGTACTTC	CAWSREETQYF
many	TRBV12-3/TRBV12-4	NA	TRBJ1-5	TGTGCCAGCAGTTTTGCGGAAGCTAGCAATCAGCCCCAGCATTTT	CASSFAEASNQPQHF
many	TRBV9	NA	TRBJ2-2	TGTGCCAGCAGCGTCCGGGGGGCGGTTACCGGGGAGCTGTTTTTT	CASSVRGAVTGELFF
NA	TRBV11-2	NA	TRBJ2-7	TGTGCCAGCAGCTTAGATGGGAGTGGGTTATACGAGCAGTACTTC	CASSLDGSGLYEQYF
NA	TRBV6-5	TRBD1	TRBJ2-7	TGTGCCAGCAGTTACCGGGACAGGGTCTACGAGCAGTATTTC	CASSYRDRVYEQYF
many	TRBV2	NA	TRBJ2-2	TGTGCCAGCAGGGGGGCCGGGGAGCTGTTTTTT	CASRGAGELFF
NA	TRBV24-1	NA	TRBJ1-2	TGTGCCACCAGTGATTTGGGAGACTATGGCTACACCTTC	CATSDLGDYGYTF
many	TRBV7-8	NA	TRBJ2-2	TGTGCCAGCAGCTTAGCGGTAGGGTACGGCACCGGGGAGCTGTTTTTT	CASSLAVGYGTGELFF
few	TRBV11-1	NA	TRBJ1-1	TGTGCCAGCAGCTTAGAGGTGGGCACTGAAGCTTTCTTT	CASSLEVGTEAFF
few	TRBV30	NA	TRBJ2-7	TGTGCCTGCCGGGGGCTACCCTACGAGCAGTACTTC	CACRGLPYEQYF
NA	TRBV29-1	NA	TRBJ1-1	TGCAGCGTTGTGTCAGGGAAAGCTGAAGCTTTCTTT	CSVVSGKAEAFF
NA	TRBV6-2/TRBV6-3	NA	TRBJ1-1	TGTGCCAGCAGTTACCCCCCTGACAGCTTCTTGGCTGAAGCTTTCTTT	CASSYPPDSFLAEAFF
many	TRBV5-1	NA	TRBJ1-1	TGCGCCAGCAGCTTAGAACAGGGCGTGAACACTGAAGCTTTCTTT	CASSLEQGVNTEAFF
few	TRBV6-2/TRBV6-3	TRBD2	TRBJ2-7	TGTGCCAGCAGCGGCGGGAGGGCCGGGTACGAGCAGTACTTC	CASSGGRAGYEQYF
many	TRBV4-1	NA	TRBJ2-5	TGCGCCAGCAGGAAAATTGGGGGTAACCAAGAGACCCAGTACTTC	CASRKIGGNQETQYF
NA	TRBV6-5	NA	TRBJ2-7	TGTGCCAGCAGTTACCTTCGAACGAGGCACGAGCAGTACTTC	CASSYLRTRHEQYF
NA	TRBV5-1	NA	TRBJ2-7	TGCGCCAGCAGCTCCGACAGGTACGAGCAGTACTTC	CASSSDRYEQYF
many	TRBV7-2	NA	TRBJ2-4	TGTGCCACCTCAGGGGGGGTGGGAGCCAAAAACATTCAGTACTTC	CATSGGVGAKNIQYF
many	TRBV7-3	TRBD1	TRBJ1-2	TGTGCCAGCAGCCCGGGACAGGGTATTGGCTACACCTTC	CASSPGQGIGYTF
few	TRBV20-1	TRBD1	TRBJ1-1	TGCAGTGCTAGAGATACAGGGGGTAACACTGAAGCTTTCTTT	CSARDTGGNTEAFF
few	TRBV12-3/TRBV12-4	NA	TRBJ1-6	TGTGCCAGCAGTGAGGGTTCACCCCTCCACTTT	CASSEGSPLHF
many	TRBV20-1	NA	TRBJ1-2	TGCAGTGCTGCTGCGCCCGGGTCCAACTATGGCTACACCTTC	CSAAAPGSNYGYTF
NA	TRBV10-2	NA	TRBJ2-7	TGCGCCAGCAGTATAGGTTCCGGCTCCTACGAGCAGTACTTC	CASSIGSGSYEQYF